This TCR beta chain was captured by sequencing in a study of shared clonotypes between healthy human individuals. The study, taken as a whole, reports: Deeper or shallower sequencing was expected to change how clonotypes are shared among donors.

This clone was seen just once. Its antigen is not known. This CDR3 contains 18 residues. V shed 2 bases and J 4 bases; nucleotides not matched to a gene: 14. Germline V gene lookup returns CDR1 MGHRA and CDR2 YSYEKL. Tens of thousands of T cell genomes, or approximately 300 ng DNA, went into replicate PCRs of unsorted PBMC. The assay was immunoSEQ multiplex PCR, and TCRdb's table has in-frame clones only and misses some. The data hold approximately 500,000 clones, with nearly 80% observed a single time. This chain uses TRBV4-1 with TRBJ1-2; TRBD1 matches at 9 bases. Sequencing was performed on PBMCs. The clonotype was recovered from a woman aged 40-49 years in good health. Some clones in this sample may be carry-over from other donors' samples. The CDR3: CASSQRGEPGQGIYGYTF. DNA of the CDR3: TGCGCCAGCAGCCAACGAGGGGAGCCGGGACAGGGCATCTATGGCTACACCTTC.